A single sample gave rise to the 10 T cell receptor beta chains below, sequenced in a study of Graves' ophthalmopathy and Graves' hyperthyroidism (dated by TCRdb to about 2018). TCRdb shows the sequencer as Illumina HiSeq 2000. For repertoire sequencing, TCR beta CDR3 regions were amplified from RNA transcripts. A first-round RT-PCR used HTBI primers with the Qiagen OneStep RT-PCR kit, followed by a second-round multiplex PCR, size selection and purification. Starting from the raw public reads, TCRdb applied fastp trimming at Q25, assembled clones with MiXCR and retained in-frame beta chains. Duplicate CDR3 protein sequences are folded into a single record with the most common DNA and genes. This sample lists around 400,000 distinct CDR3 sequences; roughly 20% were detected once. The ten biggest clones cover 2.5% to 3.5% of the sample. Material for sequencing was peripheral blood. The receptors were sampled from a young woman with stable Graves' hyperthyroidism. Donor details come from another sample of the same person, matched by shared clones.

This clonotype appeared many times. The chain joins TRBV5-1 to TRBJ2-7; D possibly corresponds to TRBD1 (6 bases). The length of the CDR3 is 15 residues. Trimming cost V 4 bases and J 2 bases, with 16 bases left between them. The germline gives CDR1 SGHRS, CDR2 YFSETQ. CDR3 DNA sequence: TGCGCCAGCAGCCTTCAACAGGGCCCGCCCTACGAGCAGTACTTC. Its translation is CASSLQQGPPYEQYF.

The chain uses TRBV20-1 and TRBJ1-2; a possible D gene is TRBD1 (5 bases). CDR1 and CDR2 from the germline V gene are DFQATT and SNEGSKA (reference sequence). This CDR3 spans 13 amino acids. V was pared by 6 bases and J by 7 bases, with 18 bases between. The CDR3 sequence: CSARGSRAGGYTF. The CDR3 coding sequence is TGCAGTGCCCGAGGGTCCAGGGCGGGTGGCTACACCTTC.

This CDR3 is CASSLAEHLRQTPNTEAFF. As DNA, the CDR3 is TGTGCCAGCAGTTTGGCTGAACACCTCCGACAAACTCCGAACACTGAAGCTTTCTTT. The chain uses TRBV12-3 or TRBV12-4 and TRBJ1-1; D is unresolved. The length of the CDR3 is 19 residues. The V gene lost 3 bases and the J gene lost 1 base, with 24 bases spanning the gap.

This clonotype was counted ten times or more. The chain links TRBV6-5 to TRBJ2-7, with D perhaps matching TRBD2 (5 bases). Deletions cut 9 bases from V and 5 bases from J, with 14 bases between. CDR1 is MNHEY, CDR2 SVGAGI, per germline. This CDR3 is 12 amino acids long. CDR3 bases: TGTGCCAGTCGAGGGTTAAGGGACGAGCAGTACTTC. It specifies CASRGLRDEQYF.

This clonotype was counted many times. The genes are TRBV28 and TRBJ2-7; 7 nucleotides agree with TRBD2. CDR1 is MDHEN and CDR2 is SYDVKM in the germline V gene. J gave up 3 bases and V 3 bases, and 11 bases lay outside the gene matches. This CDR3 contains 16 residues. The CDR3 DNA follows: TGTGCCAGCAGTTTCAGTTTAGCGGGCCTGAGCTACGAGCAGTACTTC. Translated: CASSFSLAGLSYEQYF.

This clonotype was found many times. The chain joins TRBV7-2 to TRBJ2-7; D is possibly TRBD2 (6 bases). CDR1 is SGHTA and CDR2 is FQGNSA in the germline V gene. The CDR3 is 16 residues long. V lost 5 bases, J lost 4 bases, and 21 bases lay in between. The CDR3 DNA sequence: TGTGCCAGCAGCCTATACCTAGCGATAGCTGGTTACGAGCAGTACTTC. Residues: CASSLYLAIAGYEQYF. The full variable domain, rest sourced from reference TRBV7-2 and TRBJ2-7, is GAGVSQSPSNKVTEKGKDVELRCDPISGHTALYWYRQSLGQGLEFLIYFQGNSAPDKSGLPSDRFSAERTGGSVSTLTIQRTQQEDSAVYLCASSLYLAIAGYEQYFGPGTRLTVT.

V and J are TRBV20-1 and TRBJ2-7; no clear D. The ends were cut back, 2 bases at V and 0 bases at J, with 11 bases in the middle. The CDR3 consists of 14 residues. Germline V CDR1 and CDR2: DFQATT, SNEGSKA (reference sequence). The DNA for the CDR3 is TGCAGTGCTAGACATACAGTAAGCTCCTACGAGCAGTACTTC. Translation gives CSARHTVSSYEQYF.

The chain carries TRBV2 and TRBJ2-5, with a weak D call TRBD1 (7 bases). The CDR3 length is 15 residues. The germline V gene encodes CDR1 SNHLY and CDR2 FYNNEI. With 6 bases removed from V and 5 bases from J, the gap between germline ends came to 19 bases. This CDR3 is CASRGSGGGIETQYF. CDR3 bases: TGTGCCAGCAGGGGGAGCGGAGGGGGCATCGAGACCCAGTACTTC.

In its sample, this clonotype was seen many times. The CDR3 reads CASSFPWGGTYEQYF. In nucleotides, the CDR3 is TGTGCCAGCAGTTTCCCTTGGGGCGGTACCTACGAGCAGTACTTC. The chain combines TRBV28 with TRBJ2-7, with D maybe TRBD1 (5 bases). CDR3 length: 15 residues. Trimming stripped 3 bases from V and 2 bases from J, with 14 bases between. Germline lookup yields CDR1 MDHEN and CDR2 SYDVKM.

This clonotype occurred many times. The V gene is TRBV24-1, the J gene TRBJ2-3; 7 bases line up with TRBD1. V shed 5 bases, J shed 0 bases, and the junction held 7 bases outside the gene matches. Germline CDR1 KGHDR, CDR2 SFDVKD. The length of the CDR3 is 16 residues. The CDR3 DNA is TGTGCCACCAGTGGTGCTCAGGGGGATAGCACAGATACGCAGTATTTT. As protein: CATSGAQGDSTDTQYF.